These 21 T cell receptor beta chains share one sample of origin, sequenced in a study of T cells in Graves' hyperthyroidism and ophthalmopathy. TCR beta CDR3 region amplification was performed from RNA transcripts. Researchers ran a first-round RT-PCR on the TCR CDR3 using the HTBI primer set. From the multiplex PCR reads, TCRdb called clonotypes with MiXCR, one entry per CDR3 protein. Among a few hundred thousand distinct CDR3 sequences, approximately 18% were seen once, and the ten largest hold just under 40%. Material for sequencing was blood. Receptor source: a man aged 45 to 65 with Graves' ophthalmopathy.

This clonotype has at least ten counts. The rearrangement links TRBV6-2 or TRBV6-3 to TRBJ1-1, with a possible D match to TRBD1 (5 bases). Germline CDR1 reads MNHEY; CDR2 reads SVGEGT. Trimming shortened V by 5 bases and J by 4 bases, and 11 bases separated the two germline ends. The CDR3 length is 13 residues. Here the CDR3 reads CASSEPGATEAFF. The CDR3 DNA sequence: TGTGCCAGCAGTGAACCCGGGGCCACTGAAGCTTTCTTT.

This clonotype has a count of ten or more. The CDR3 sequence is CASSDSGVPQETQYF. DNA for the CDR3: TGTGCCAGCAGTGACTCAGGGGTCCCTCAAGAGACCCAGTACTTC. The gene calls are TRBV28 and TRBJ2-5; a possible D gene is TRBD1 (6 bases). V lost 5 bases, J lost 2 bases, and 15 bases lay in between. CDR1 is MDHEN and CDR2 is SYDVKM in the germline V gene. This CDR3 spans 15 amino acids.

This clonotype was counted at least ten times. This CDR3 is CASSQGAGSLSPLHF. CDR3 coding DNA: TGTGCCAGCAGCCAAGGTGCGGGGTCTCTGTCACCCCTCCACTTT. This chain uses TRBV3-1 with TRBJ1-6; D gene uncertain. The V end was cut by 1 base, the J end by 10 bases, with 14 bases between. This CDR3 is built from 15 residues. Germline-derived CDR1 and CDR2 are LGHDT and YNNKEL (reference sequence).

This clonotype has ten or more counts. V gene TRBV20-1 combines with J gene TRBJ2-7; 8 bases line up with TRBD2. The CDR3 totals 14 residues. Germline assignment: CDR1 DFQATT and CDR2 SNEGSKA (reference sequence). Trimming removed 0 bases from V and 4 bases from J; junction bases left unmatched: 5. CDR3 protein: CSAREGTRGYEQYF. The CDR3 DNA reads as TGCAGTGCTAGAGAAGGGACTAGAGGTTACGAGCAGTACTTC.

The rearrangement joins TRBV6-1 to TRBJ2-2; TRBD2 matches 10 bases. Germline-derived CDR1 and CDR2 are MNHNS and SASEGT. The V segment lost 4 bases and the J segment 4 bases; nucleotides outside the gene matches: 15. This CDR3 region has 19 residues. The CDR3, as DNA: TGTGCCAGCAGTGCATCTAGCGTGGTTGGACTAGCGGTCACCGGGGAGCTGTTTTTT. Protein: CASSASSVVGLAVTGELFF.

On this clonotype: One junction end does not reproduce the germline sequence, and a read error may be involved. This rearrangement joins TRBV6-4 to TRBJ1-2; the match to TRBD1 covers 9 bases. The CDR3 runs to 15 residues. CDR1 is MRHNA, CDR2 SNTAGT, per germline. Here the CDR3 DNA reads TGTGCCAGCAGTGTTACAGGGGGCGACGGCTATGGCTACGCCTTC. It is translated as CASSVTGGDGYGYAF.

This clonotype was recorded many times. The rearrangement uses TRBV20-1 and TRBJ1-5; no firm D call. The CDR3 is 14 amino acids. Trimming cost V 7 bases and J 1 base, with 14 bases left between them. The germline CDR1 and CDR2 sequences are DFQATT and SNEGSKA (reference sequence). CDR3 residues: CSVSKASSNQPQHF. In DNA form, the CDR3 reads TGCAGTGTCTCCAAGGCAAGCAGCAATCAGCCCCAGCATTTT.

This clonotype was recorded at least ten times. V and J are TRBV7-9 and TRBJ2-3; 7 bases fit TRBD2. Losses at the gene ends were 3 bases for V and 0 bases for J; bases not matched to a gene: 3. The CDR3 contains 15 residues. CDR1 is SEHNR and CDR2 is FQNEAQ in the germline V gene (reference sequence). CDR3 nucleotides: TGTGCCAGCAGCTTCCGGGACTATAGCACAGATACGCAGTATTTT. Residues: CASSFRDYSTDTQYF.

The genes are TRBV25-1 and TRBJ1-2; 7 bases agree with TRBD1. V dropped 3 bases and J dropped 5; count of bases not matched to a gene: 9. The CDR3 has 15 residues. Germline V gene sequence: CDR1 MGHDK, CDR2 SYGVNS. The CDR3 loop reads CASSEGGQPFYGYTF. CDR3 DNA sequence: TGTGCCAGCAGTGAGGGGGGACAGCCTTTTTATGGCTACACCTTC.

The sample holds many counts of this clonotype. The V and J genes are TRBV11-2 and TRBJ2-7; 7 nucleotides agree with TRBD2. From germline, CDR1 is SGHAT and CDR2 FQNNGV. Trimming cost V 1 base and J 0 bases; bases outside gene matches: 3. This CDR3 has 15 amino acids. CDR3 DNA sequence: TGTGCCAGCAGCTTAGTGAGACTAGCCTCCTACGAGCAGTACTTC. Protein sequence: CASSLVRLASYEQYF.

The rearrangement uses TRBV29-1 and TRBJ2-1; 12 bases are shared with TRBD2. The J call may be mistaken, given a closer DNA end match to TRBJ2-7. CDR3 length: 17 amino acids. Germline CDR1 reads SQVTM; CDR2 reads ANQGSEA. The CDR3 nucleotides read TGCAGCGTTGATCGGCGACTAGCGGGAGAAGCCTACAATGAGCAGTACTTC. Protein sequence: CSVDRRLAGEAYNEQYF.

The CDR3 DNA reads as TGTGCCAGGGTGGGGGTTTCGGAGACCCAGTACTTC. It codes for CARVGVSETQYF. The chain recombines TRBV9 with TRBJ2-5, with D possibly called TRBD1 or TRBD2 (5 bases each). In germline, CDR1 is SGDLS, CDR2 YYNGEE. V gave up 8 bases and J gave up 5 bases, with 13 bases separating them. The CDR3 sequence is 12 residues long.

This clonotype was counted ten times or more. The chain has TRBV28 and TRBJ1-2; no definite D call. Germline V lookup: CDR1 MDHEN, CDR2 SYDVKM. V lost 9 bases and J lost 3, with 8 bases in between. The CDR3 is 11 amino acids. DNA of the CDR3: TGTGCCAGTATGAGCGACTATGGCTACACCTTC. Translating gives CASMSDYGYTF.

The chain links TRBV28 to TRBJ2-1, with 12 bases that match TRBD1. This CDR3 has 17 residues. The V segment lost 6 bases and the J segment 8 bases; nucleotides outside the gene matches: 14. Germline CDR1 and CDR2: MDHEN and SYDVKM. CDR3 residues: CASSLTRDRGLYDEQFF. The CDR3 DNA reads as TGTGCCAGCAGCCTAACCCGGGACAGGGGGCTGTACGATGAGCAGTTCTTC. The full variable domain, rest sourced from reference TRBV28 and TRBJ2-1, is DVKVTQSSRYLVKRTGEKVFLECVQDMDHENMFWYRQDPGLGLRLIYFSYDVKMKEKGDIPEGYSVSREKKERFSLILESASTNQTSMYLCASSLTRDRGLYDEQFFGPGTRLTVL.

Of note for this clonotype: The junction departs from the called germline gene at one end, perhaps through a read error. This chain links TRBV25-1 with TRBJ1-4; 7 nucleotides agree with TRBD1. CDR3 length: 15 amino acids. Germline V CDR1 and CDR2: MGHDK, SYGVNS. CDR3 coding DNA: TGTGCCAGCAGCGAATACAGGGGTTCGGATGAAAAACTGTTTTTT. This sequence encodes CASSEYRGSDEKLFF.

The count of this clonotype is one. One end of the junction varies from germline; a read error may be responsible. The gene calls are TRBV28 and TRBJ1-5; 8 bases are a match to TRBD1. The CDR3 covers 14 residues. In germline, CDR1 is MDHEN, CDR2 SYDVKM. The CDR3 sequence is CASLEDRAAQPRHF. The CDR3 nucleotides are TGTGCCAGCCTTGAGGACAGGGCGGCTCAGCCCCGGCATTTT.

A few counts support this clonotype. The rearrangement uses TRBV9 and TRBJ2-7; D is uncertain. Germline V gives CDR1 SGDLS, CDR2 YYNGEE. Trimming stripped 2 bases from V and 3 bases from J, with 18 bases between. CDR3 length: 16 residues. CDR3: CASSVPDLPINYEQYF. The CDR3 DNA reads TGTGCCAGCAGCGTCCCTGACCTACCGATTAACTACGAGCAGTACTTC. Complete variable domain (other parts from reference TRBV9 and TRBJ2-7): DSGVTQTPKHLITATGQRVTLRCSPRSGDLSVYWYQQSLDQGLQFLIQYYNGEERAKGNILERFSAQQFPDLHSELNLSSLELGDSALYFCASSVPDLPINYEQYFGPGTRLTVT.

This clonotype was detected only a few times. This chain links TRBV11-2 with TRBJ2-3; D might be TRBD2 (6 bases). This CDR3 spans 15 amino acids. V was clipped by 5 bases and J by 0 bases, with 12 bases between them. Germline V CDR1 and CDR2: SGHAT, FQNNGV. The chain's CDR3 is CASSPSGGSTDTQYF. The DNA of the CDR3 is TGTGCCAGCAGCCCCTCCGGGGGTAGCACAGATACGCAGTATTTT.

This clonotype was observed a handful of times. The genes are TRBV29-1 and TRBJ2-3; perhaps D is TRBD1 or TRBD2 (5 bases each). Trimming removed 6 bases at V and 2 bases at J, with 15 bases between. This CDR3 has 14 amino acids. Germline CDR1 SQVTM, CDR2 ANQGSEA. CDR3 nucleotide sequence: TGCAGCGTAGTGGGACCTCTGGTCACAGATACGCAGTATTTT. Translation gives CSVVGPLVTDTQYF.

This clonotype was detected only a few times. The chain recombines TRBV4-1 with TRBJ1-2; 8 bases agree with TRBD1. Germline-derived CDR1 and CDR2 are MGHRA and YSYEKL. The J segment lost 6 bases and the V segment lost 0 bases, leaving 9 bases of the junction unmatched. The CDR3 runs 16 residues. The CDR3 bases are TGCGCCAGCAGCCAAGAAGGACCCAGGGGGCGCCATGGCTACACCTTC. Encoded protein: CASSQEGPRGRHGYTF.

V usage is TRBV6-6 and J usage is TRBJ2-2; TRBD2 matches 8 bases. The length of the CDR3 is 15 residues. CDR1 MNHNY and CDR2 SVGAGI come from the germline V gene (reference sequence). V trimming: 0 bases; J trimming: 6 bases; junction bases outside the gene matches: 3. The CDR3 DNA reads TGTGCCAGCAGTTACTCGGCGGGGGGCGCCGGGGAGCTGTTTTTT. Translation: CASSYSAGGAGELFF.